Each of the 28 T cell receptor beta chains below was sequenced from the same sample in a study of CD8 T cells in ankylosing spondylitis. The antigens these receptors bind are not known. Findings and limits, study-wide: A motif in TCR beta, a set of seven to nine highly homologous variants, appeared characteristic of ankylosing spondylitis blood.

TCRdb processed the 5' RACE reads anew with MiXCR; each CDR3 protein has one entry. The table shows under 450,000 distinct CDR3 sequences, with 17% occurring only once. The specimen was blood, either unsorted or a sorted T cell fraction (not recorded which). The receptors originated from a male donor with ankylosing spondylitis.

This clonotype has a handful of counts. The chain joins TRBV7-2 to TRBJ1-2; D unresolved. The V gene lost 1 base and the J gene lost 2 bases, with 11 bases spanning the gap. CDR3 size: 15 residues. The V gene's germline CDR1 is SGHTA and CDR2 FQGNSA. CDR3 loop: CASSLVSTPNYGYTF. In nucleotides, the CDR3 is TGTGCCAGCAGCTTAGTTTCGACACCGAACTATGGCTACACCTTC.

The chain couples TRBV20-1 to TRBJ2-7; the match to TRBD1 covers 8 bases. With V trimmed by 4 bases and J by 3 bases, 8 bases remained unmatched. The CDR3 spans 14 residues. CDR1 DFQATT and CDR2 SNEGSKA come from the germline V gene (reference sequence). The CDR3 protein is CSAIRTGSGYEQYF. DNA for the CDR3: TGCAGTGCTATAAGGACAGGGTCAGGCTACGAGCAGTACTTC.

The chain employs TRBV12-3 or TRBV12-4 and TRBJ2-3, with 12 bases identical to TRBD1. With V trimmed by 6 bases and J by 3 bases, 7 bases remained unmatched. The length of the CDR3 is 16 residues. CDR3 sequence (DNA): TGTGCCAGCAGCCCCATGGGACAGGGGGCAACAGATACGCAGTATTTT. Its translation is CASSPMGQGATDTQYF.

The CDR3 loop is CASTSTGRDTQYF. For the CDR3, the DNA is TGTGCCAGCACTTCGACAGGCCGAGATACGCAGTATTTT. V gene TRBV2 combines with J gene TRBJ2-3; D may be TRBD1 (6 bases). CDR3 size: 13 residues. The germline V gene has CDR1 SNHLY and CDR2 FYNNEI. Trimming removed 7 bases at V and 5 bases at J, with 13 bases between.

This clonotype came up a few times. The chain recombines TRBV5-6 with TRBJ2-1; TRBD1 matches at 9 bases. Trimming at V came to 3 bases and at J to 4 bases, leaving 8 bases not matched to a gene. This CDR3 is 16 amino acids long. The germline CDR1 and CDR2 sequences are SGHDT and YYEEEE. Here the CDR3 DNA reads TGTGCCAGCAGCTGGTGGGACAGGGAGGCTTACAATGAGCAGTTCTTC. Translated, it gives CASSWWDREAYNEQFF.

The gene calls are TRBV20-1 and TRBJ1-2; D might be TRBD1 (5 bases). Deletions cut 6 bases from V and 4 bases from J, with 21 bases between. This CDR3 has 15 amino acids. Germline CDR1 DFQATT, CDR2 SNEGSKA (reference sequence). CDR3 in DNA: TGCAGTGCGCCGGCCGGGGCCCTGGTCGGCTATGGCTACACCTTC. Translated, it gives CSAPAGALVGYGYTF.

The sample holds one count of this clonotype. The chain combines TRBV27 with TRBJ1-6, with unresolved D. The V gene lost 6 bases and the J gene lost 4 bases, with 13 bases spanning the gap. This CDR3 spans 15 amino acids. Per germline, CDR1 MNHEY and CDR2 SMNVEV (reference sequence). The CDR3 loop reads CASSDREPYNSPLHF. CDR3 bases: TGTGCCAGCAGCGATAGGGAACCTTATAATTCACCCCTCCACTTT.

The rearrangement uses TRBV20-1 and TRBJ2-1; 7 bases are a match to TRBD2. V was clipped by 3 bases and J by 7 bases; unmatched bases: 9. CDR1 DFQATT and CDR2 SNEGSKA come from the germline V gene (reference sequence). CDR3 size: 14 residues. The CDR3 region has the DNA TGCAGTGCTAGCCCCTGGAGCGGGACGAATGAGCAGTTCTTC. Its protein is CSASPWSGTNEQFF.

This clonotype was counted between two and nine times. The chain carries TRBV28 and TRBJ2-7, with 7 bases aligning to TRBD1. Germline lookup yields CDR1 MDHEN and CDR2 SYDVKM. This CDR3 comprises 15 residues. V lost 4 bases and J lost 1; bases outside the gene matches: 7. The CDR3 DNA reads TGTGCCAGCAGTTCCCCCGACAGGGCTTCCTACGAGCAGTACTTC. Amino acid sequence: CASSSPDRASYEQYF.

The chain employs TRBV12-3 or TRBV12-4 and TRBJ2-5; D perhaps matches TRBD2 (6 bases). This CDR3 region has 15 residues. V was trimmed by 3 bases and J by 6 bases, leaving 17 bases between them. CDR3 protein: CASSLVVAGGQTQYF. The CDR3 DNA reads TGTGCCAGCAGTTTGGTGGTAGCCGGAGGGCAGACCCAGTACTTC.

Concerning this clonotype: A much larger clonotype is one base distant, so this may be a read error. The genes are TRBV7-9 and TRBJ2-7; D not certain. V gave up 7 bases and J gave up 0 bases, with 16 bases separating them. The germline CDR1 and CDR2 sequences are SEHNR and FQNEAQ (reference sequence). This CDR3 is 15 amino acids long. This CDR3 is CASTQWVGLSYEQYF. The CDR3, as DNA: TGTGCCAGCACCCAATGGGTAGGCCTCTCCTACGAGCAGTACTTC. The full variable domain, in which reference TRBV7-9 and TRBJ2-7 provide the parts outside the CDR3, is DTGVSQNPRHKITKRGQNVTFRCDPISEHNRLYWYRQTLGQGPEFLTYFQNEAQLEKSRLLSDRFSAERPKGSFSTLEIQRTEQGDSAMYLCASTQWVGLSYEQYFGPGTRLTVT.

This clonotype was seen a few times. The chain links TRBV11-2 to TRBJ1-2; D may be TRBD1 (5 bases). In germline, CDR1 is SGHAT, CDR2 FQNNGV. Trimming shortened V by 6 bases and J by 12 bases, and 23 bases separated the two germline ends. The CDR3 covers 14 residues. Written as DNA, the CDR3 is TGTGCCAGCAGTTATCATGTGGGACCTCTCGCCCACACCTTC. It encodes CASSYHVGPLAHTF.

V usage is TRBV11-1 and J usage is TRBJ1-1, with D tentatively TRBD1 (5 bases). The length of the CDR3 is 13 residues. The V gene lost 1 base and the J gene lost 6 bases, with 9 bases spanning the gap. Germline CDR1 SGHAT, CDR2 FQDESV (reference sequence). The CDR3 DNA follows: TGTGCCAGCAGCTTAGGCAGGGTGTCTGAAGCTTTCTTT. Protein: CASSLGRVSEAFF. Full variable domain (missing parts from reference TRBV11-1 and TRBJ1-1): EAEVAQSPRYKITEKSQAVAFWCDPISGHATLYWYRQILGQGPELLVQFQDESVVDDSQLPKDRFSAERLKGVDSTLKIQPAELGDSAMYLCASSLGRVSEAFFGQGTRLTVV.

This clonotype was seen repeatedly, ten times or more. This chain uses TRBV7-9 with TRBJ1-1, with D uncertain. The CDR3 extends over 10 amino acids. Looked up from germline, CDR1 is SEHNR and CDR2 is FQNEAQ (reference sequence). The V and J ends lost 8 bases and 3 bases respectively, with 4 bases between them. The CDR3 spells CASGDTEAFF. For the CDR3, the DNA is TGTGCCAGCGGGGACACTGAAGCTTTCTTT.

CDR3 nucleotides: TGTGCCAGCAGCTTTTTTCTGGACTACAATGAGCAGTTCTTC. This gives the protein CASSFFLDYNEQFF. V gene TRBV7-9 combines with J gene TRBJ2-1, with D hard to call. Trimming took off 3 bases at V and 3 bases at J, with 9 bases between the two ends. The CDR3 consists of 14 residues. Germline CDR1 is SEHNR and CDR2 is FQNEAQ (reference sequence).

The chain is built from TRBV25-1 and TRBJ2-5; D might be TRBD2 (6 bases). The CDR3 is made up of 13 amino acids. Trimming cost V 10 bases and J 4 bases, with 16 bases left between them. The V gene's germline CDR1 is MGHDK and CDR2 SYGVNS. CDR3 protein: CATRGTLRETQYF. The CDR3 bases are TGTGCCACCCGCGGGACCCTCCGAGAGACCCAGTACTTC.

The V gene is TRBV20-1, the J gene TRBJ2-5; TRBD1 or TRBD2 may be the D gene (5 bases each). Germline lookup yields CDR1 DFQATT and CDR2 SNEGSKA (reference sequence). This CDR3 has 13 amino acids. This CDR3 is CAGGMGKGETQYF. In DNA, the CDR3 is TGCGCTGGGGGTATGGGGAAGGGAGAGACCCAGTACTTC.

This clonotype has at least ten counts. CDR3 nucleotide sequence: TGTGCCAGCAGCCCAGCAGGGTTAACTAATGAAAAACTGTTTTTT. Amino acids: CASSPAGLTNEKLFF. The chain couples TRBV7-2 to TRBJ1-4; TRBD1 is a possible D gene (5 bases). Trimming took off 5 bases at V and 1 base at J, with 11 bases between the two ends. CDR3 length: 15 amino acids. Germline CDR1 is SGHTA and CDR2 is FQGNSA. Supplemented by reference TRBV7-2 and TRBJ1-4, the full variable domain reads GAGVSQSPSNKVTEKGKDVELRCDPISGHTALYWYRQSLGQGLEFLIYFQGNSAPDKSGLPSDRFSAERTGGSVSTLTIQRTQQEDSAVYLCASSPAGLTNEKLFFGSGTQLSVL.

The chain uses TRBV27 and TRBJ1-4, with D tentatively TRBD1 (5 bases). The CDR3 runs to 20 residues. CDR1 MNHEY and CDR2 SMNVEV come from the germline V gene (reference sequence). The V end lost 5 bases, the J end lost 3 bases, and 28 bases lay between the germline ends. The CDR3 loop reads CASSKLEGPSVEQANEKLFF. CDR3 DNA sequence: TGTGCCAGCAGTAAACTAGAAGGACCCTCCGTGGAACAGGCTAATGAAAAACTGTTTTTT.

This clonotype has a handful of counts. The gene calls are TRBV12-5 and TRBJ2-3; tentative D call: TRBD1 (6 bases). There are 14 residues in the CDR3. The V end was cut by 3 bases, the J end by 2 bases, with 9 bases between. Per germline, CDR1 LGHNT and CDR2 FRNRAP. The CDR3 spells CASGLGGHTDTQYF. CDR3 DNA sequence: TGTGCTAGTGGTTTAGGGGGACACACAGATACGCAGTATTTT.

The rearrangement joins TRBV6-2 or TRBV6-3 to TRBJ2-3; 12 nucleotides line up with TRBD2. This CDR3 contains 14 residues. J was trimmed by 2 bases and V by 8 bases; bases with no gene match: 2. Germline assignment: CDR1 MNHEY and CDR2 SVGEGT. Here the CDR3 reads CASRLAGATDTQYF. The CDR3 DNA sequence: TGTGCCAGCCGACTAGCGGGGGCCACAGATACGCAGTATTTT.

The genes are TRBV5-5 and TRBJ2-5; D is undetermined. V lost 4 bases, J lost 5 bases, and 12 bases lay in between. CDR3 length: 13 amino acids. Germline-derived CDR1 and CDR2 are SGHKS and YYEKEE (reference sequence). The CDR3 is CASSLLTDETQYF. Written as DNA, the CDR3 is TGTGCCAGCAGCCTGCTGACTGATGAGACCCAGTACTTC.

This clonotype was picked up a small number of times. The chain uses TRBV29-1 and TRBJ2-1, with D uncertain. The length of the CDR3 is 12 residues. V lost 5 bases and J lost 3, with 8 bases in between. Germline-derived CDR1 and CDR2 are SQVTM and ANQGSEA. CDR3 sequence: CSVFSSYNEQFF. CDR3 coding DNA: TGCAGCGTTTTTAGCAGCTACAATGAGCAGTTCTTC.

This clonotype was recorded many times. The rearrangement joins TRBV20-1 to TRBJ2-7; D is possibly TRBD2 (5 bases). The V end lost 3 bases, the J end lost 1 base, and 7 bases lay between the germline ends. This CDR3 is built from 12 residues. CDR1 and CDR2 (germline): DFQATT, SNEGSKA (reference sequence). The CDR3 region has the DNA TGCAGTGCTAGCGGGAAATCCTACGAGCAGTACTTC. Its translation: CSASGKSYEQYF.

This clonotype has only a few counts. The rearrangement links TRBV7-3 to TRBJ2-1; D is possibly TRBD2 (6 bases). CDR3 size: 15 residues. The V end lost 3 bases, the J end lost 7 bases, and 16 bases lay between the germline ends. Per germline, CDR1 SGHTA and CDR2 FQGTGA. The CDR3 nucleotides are TGTGCCAGCAGCTTCTCCAGCGGGTCTAATAATGAGCAGTTCTTC. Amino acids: CASSFSSGSNNEQFF. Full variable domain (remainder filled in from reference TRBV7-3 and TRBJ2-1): GAGVSQTPSNKVTEKGKYVELRCDPISGHTALYWYRQSLGQGPEFLIYFQGTGAADDSGLPNDRFFAVRPEGSVSTLKIQRTERGDSAVYLCASSFSSGSNNEQFFGPGTRLTVL.

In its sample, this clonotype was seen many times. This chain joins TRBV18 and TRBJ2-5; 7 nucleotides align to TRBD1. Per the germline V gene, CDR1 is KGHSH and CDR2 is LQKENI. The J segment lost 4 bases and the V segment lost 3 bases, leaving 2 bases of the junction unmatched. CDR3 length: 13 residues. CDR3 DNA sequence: TGTGCCAGCTCACCCCGGACAGGAGAGACCCAGTACTTC. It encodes CASSPRTGETQYF.

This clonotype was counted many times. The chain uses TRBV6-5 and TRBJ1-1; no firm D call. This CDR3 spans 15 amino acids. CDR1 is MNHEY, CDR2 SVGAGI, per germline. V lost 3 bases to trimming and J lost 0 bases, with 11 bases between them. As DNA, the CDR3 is TGTGCCAGCAGTTATCTTCGGGCCCTGAACACTGAAGCTTTCTTT. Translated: CASSYLRALNTEAFF.

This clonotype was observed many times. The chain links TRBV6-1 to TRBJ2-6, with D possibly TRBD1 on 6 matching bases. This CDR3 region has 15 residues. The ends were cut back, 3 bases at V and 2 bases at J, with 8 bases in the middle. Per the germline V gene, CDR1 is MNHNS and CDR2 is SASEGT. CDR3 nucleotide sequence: TGTGCCAGCAGTGACCCAGGGGCTGGGGCCAACGTCCTGACTTTC. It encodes CASSDPGAGANVLTF.